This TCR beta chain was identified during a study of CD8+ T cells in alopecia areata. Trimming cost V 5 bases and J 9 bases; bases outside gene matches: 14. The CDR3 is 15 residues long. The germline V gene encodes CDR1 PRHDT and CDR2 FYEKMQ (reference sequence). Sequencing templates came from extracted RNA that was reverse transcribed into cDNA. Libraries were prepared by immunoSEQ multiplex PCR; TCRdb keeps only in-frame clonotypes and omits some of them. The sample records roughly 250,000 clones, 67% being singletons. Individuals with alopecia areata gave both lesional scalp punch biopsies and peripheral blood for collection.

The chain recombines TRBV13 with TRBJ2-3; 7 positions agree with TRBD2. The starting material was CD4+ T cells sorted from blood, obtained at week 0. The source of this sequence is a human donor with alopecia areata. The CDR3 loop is CASSDRDSGRGTQYF. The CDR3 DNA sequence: TGTGCCAGCAGCGACCGGGACTCTGGGAGGGGAACGCAGTATTTT.